This T cell receptor (beta chain) was captured in a study of CD8+ T cells in alopecia areata. This clone was seen a handful of times. Its target is unknown. Findings and caveats of the study: Researchers report lesional scalp, most notably alopecia totalis/universalis, outstripped normal scalp in clonality.

The researchers isolated CD4+ and CD8+ T cells from PBMCs by sorting. As the sequencing template, cDNA was produced by extracting RNA and reverse transcribing it. Generated by immunoSEQ multiplex PCR, the TCRdb table keeps only in-frame clones and is missing some. The sample carries around 190,000 clones, about 56% recorded once. The sequence came from a human donor in good health. Input material: CD8+ T cells sorted from blood.

CDR3 sequence reads: CASGLAGQGWAEAFF. The CDR3 DNA reads as TGTGCTAGTGGTTTGGCAGGACAGGGTTGGGCTGAAGCTTTCTTT. J is TRBJ1-1 and V is TRBV12-5; 8 bases align to TRBD1. Trimming took 1 base from V and 6 from J; bases not matched to a gene: 7. CDR3 size: 15 residues. Germline V gene sequence: CDR1 LGHNT, CDR2 FRNRAP.